These 24 T cell receptor beta chains originate from one sample sequenced in a study of blood T cell repertoires in COVID-19. The data were produced by immunoSEQ multiplex PCR, yet TCRdb's version contains in-frame clones alone and is incomplete. The sample has 250,000 to 300,000 clones; roughly 84% are singletons. Sequencing was performed on peripheral blood. These receptor sequences come from a man aged 55 to 70 with acute or convalescent COVID-19.

The chain has TRBV19 and TRBJ1-6, with D unresolved. Trimming pared 5 bases from V and 0 bases from J, leaving 8 bases between. Germline V gives CDR1 LNHDA, CDR2 SQIVND (reference sequence). This CDR3 has 15 residues. The CDR3 DNA reads TGTGCCAGTAGTCCAATGAGCTCCTATAATTCACCCCTCCACTTT. Residues: CASSPMSSYNSPLHF.

This chain links TRBV18 with TRBJ2-3; tentative D call: TRBD2 (6 bases). Germline V gene lookup returns CDR1 KGHSH and CDR2 LQKENI. The CDR3 contains 15 residues. Between the trimmed V and J ends, which lost 3 bases and 0 bases, there was a span of 10 bases. CDR3 DNA sequence: TGTGCCAGCTCACCCGTGGGGACTAGCACAGATACGCAGTATTTT. It translates to CASSPVGTSTDTQYF.

V gene TRBV28 combines with J gene TRBJ1-6; 8 bases align to TRBD1. The J segment lost 8 bases and the V segment lost 5 bases, leaving 5 bases of the junction unmatched. This CDR3 comprises 14 residues. CDR1 is MDHEN and CDR2 is SYDVKM in the germline V gene. CDR3 in DNA: TGTGCCAGCAGTCCGTGGACAGGGCATTCACCCCTCCACTTT. Protein sequence: CASSPWTGHSPLHF.

CDR3 residues: CASSQGIGSETQYF. CDR3 DNA sequence: TGCGCCAGCAGCCAGGGAATCGGGTCAGAGACCCAGTACTTC. V gene TRBV5-1 combines with J gene TRBJ2-5; a weak D match, TRBD1 (5 bases). Germline CDR1 is SGHRS and CDR2 is YFSETQ. This CDR3 has 14 residues. Deletions cut 4 bases from V and 4 bases from J, with 14 bases between.

The V and J genes are TRBV28 and TRBJ2-3, with 8 bases aligning to TRBD2. Germline V lookup: CDR1 MDHEN, CDR2 SYDVKM. Losses at the gene ends were 2 bases for V and 5 bases for J; bases not matched to a gene: 9. The CDR3 is 16 amino acids. The CDR3 nucleotides read TGTGCCAGCAGTTTAGGGGGGGCGGGAGGAGTAGATACGCAGTATTTT. Its translation: CASSLGGAGGVDTQYF. Full variable domain (missing parts from reference TRBV28 and TRBJ2-3): DVKVTQSSRYLVKRTGEKVFLECVQDMDHENMFWYRQDPGLGLRLIYFSYDVKMKEKGDIPEGYSVSREKKERFSLILESASTNQTSMYLCASSLGGAGGVDTQYFGPGTRLTVL.

The chain uses TRBV27 and TRBJ1-1; D is unclear. The CDR3 loop spans 13 amino acids. V was shortened by 3 bases and J by 4 bases, with 9 bases between the two germline ends. Germline V gives CDR1 MNHEY, CDR2 SMNVEV (reference sequence). As DNA, the CDR3 is TGTGCCAGCAGTTTGGAGGGAATCACTGAAGCTTTCTTT. This encodes CASSLEGITEAFF.

This chain uses TRBV28 with TRBJ1-2, with TRBD1 identical over 7 bases. After removal of 5 bases from V and 4 bases from J, the junction contained 13 bases not matched to a gene. The CDR3 length is 16 residues. CDR1 MDHEN and CDR2 SYDVKM come from the germline V gene. CDR3 loop: CASSRASGGLGYGYTF. In DNA form, the CDR3 reads TGTGCCAGCAGTCGCGCATCAGGGGGACTAGGCTATGGCTACACCTTC.

The chain joins TRBV10-3 to TRBJ1-1; D perhaps matches TRBD1 (5 bases). Germline V gives CDR1 ENHRY, CDR2 SYGVKD. The CDR3 length is 14 residues. With 2 bases removed from V and 4 bases from J, the gap between germline ends came to 11 bases. The CDR3, as DNA: TGTGCCATCAGTGAGGGGGTAGGGGCCACTGAAGCTTTCTTT. This encodes CAISEGVGATEAFF.

The chain uses TRBV18 and TRBJ1-2, with 8 bases that match TRBD1. The length of the CDR3 is 14 residues. V gave up 3 bases and J gave up 6 bases; unmatched junction bases: 6. CDR1 is KGHSH, CDR2 LQKENI, per germline. The CDR3, as DNA: TGTGCCAGCTCACCCGTCTCAGGGGGCGATGGCTACACCTTC. It yields the protein CASSPVSGGDGYTF.

In this sample, this clone turned up many times. The chain uses TRBV6-4 and TRBJ2-2; 9 nucleotides line up with TRBD2. The CDR3 runs to 15 residues. Germline CDR1 MRHNA, CDR2 SNTAGT. Trimming at V came to 4 bases and at J to 4 bases, leaving 4 bases not matched to a gene. In DNA form, the CDR3 reads TGTGCCAGCAGTGTGAGCGGGGGGTCCACCGGGGAGCTGTTTTTT. It codes for CASSVSGGSTGELFF.

This chain connects TRBV4-3 to TRBJ2-2, with 14 bases lining up with TRBD2. This CDR3 region has 20 residues. V lost 0 bases, J lost 3 bases, and 9 bases stayed unmatched. Per germline, CDR1 LGHNA and CDR2 YSLEER. This CDR3 reads CASSQEPQTSGRAYTGELFF. The CDR3 DNA is TGCGCCAGCAGCCAAGAGCCACAGACTAGCGGGAGGGCGTACACCGGGGAGCTGTTTTTT.

CDR3: CASSQEGGVGTGELFF. The DNA for the CDR3 is TGTGCCAGCAGCCAAGAAGGGGGGGTCGGCACCGGGGAGCTGTTTTTT. The rearrangement joins TRBV4-2 to TRBJ2-2; D possibly corresponds to TRBD2 (7 bases). V shed 0 bases and J shed 4 bases, with 12 bases lying between them. The CDR3 consists of 16 residues. Per the germline V gene, CDR1 is LGHNA and CDR2 is YNFKEQ.

J is TRBJ1-3 and V is TRBV7-2; D not certain. Germline V gives CDR1 SGHTA, CDR2 FQGNSA. Trimming removed 1 base at V and 4 bases at J, with 11 bases between. The CDR3 consists of 15 residues. CDR3 amino acids: CASSLERGSGNTIYF. The CDR3 DNA reads as TGTGCCAGCAGCTTAGAGCGGGGATCAGGAAACACCATATATTTT.

V gene TRBV4-2 combines with J gene TRBJ2-4, with D perhaps matching TRBD2 (5 bases). V lost 0 bases to trimming and J lost 1 base, with 7 bases between them. The germline gives CDR1 LGHNA, CDR2 YNFKEQ. The CDR3 runs to 15 residues. The CDR3, as DNA: TGTGCCAGCAGCCAAGATTGGGAGGCCAAAAACATTCAGTACTTC. It encodes CASSQDWEAKNIQYF.

This rearrangement joins TRBV7-8 to TRBJ2-1; TRBD1 aligns across 7 bases. The CDR3 extends over 15 amino acids. Germline CDR1 reads SGHVS; CDR2 reads FQNEAQ. Losses at the gene ends were 5 bases for V and 7 bases for J; bases not matched to a gene: 11. The CDR3 region has the DNA TGTGCCAGCAGCCCAAGGGCGACAGGGTGGAATGAGCAGTTCTTC. This codes for CASSPRATGWNEQFF.

This chain uses TRBV7-9 with TRBJ2-5; 7 bases match TRBD2. With V trimmed by 5 bases and J by 2 bases, 5 bases remained unmatched. Germline CDR1 SEHNR, CDR2 FQNEAQ (reference sequence). The CDR3 spans 14 residues. CDR3 coding DNA: TGTGCCAGCAGCCCTAACGGGGGGCAAGAGACCCAGTACTTC. Protein: CASSPNGGQETQYF.

The V and J genes are TRBV7-2 and TRBJ2-3, with 8 bases that match TRBD1. Trimming removed 3 bases from V and 6 bases from J; junction bases left unmatched: 5. Germline values: CDR1 SGHTA, CDR2 FQGNSA. The CDR3 length is 14 residues. The CDR3 DNA reads TGTGCCAGCAGCTTCCAGGGGGCGGGCGATACGCAGTATTTT. Its translation: CASSFQGAGDTQYF.

The chain couples TRBV9 to TRBJ2-1; TRBD2 matches at 12 bases. This CDR3 contains 17 residues. After removal of 4 bases from V and 4 bases from J, the junction contained 9 bases not matched to a gene. The germline gives CDR1 SGDLS, CDR2 YYNGEE. As DNA, the CDR3 is TGTGCCAGCAGCATAGAACCCGGGACTAGCGGGTACAATGAGCAGTTCTTC. Translated: CASSIEPGTSGYNEQFF.

The chain recombines TRBV19 with TRBJ2-3; D possibly corresponds to TRBD2 (5 bases). The CDR3 has 14 amino acids. V lost 6 bases and J 2 bases, leaving 12 bases between the germline ends. CDR1 is LNHDA, CDR2 SQIVND, per germline (reference sequence). The CDR3 region is CASRWRAYTDTQYF. DNA for the CDR3: TGTGCCAGTAGGTGGCGGGCTTACACAGATACGCAGTATTTT.

The rearrangement links TRBV6-5 to TRBJ2-7; 9 nucleotides line up with TRBD1. Germline trimming cut 4 bases from V and 5 bases from J; bases unmatched to any gene: 12. The germline gives CDR1 MNHEY, CDR2 SVGAGI. The CDR3 runs to 16 residues. CDR3 sequence reads: CASSSARTGDGHEQYF. CDR3 in DNA: TGTGCCAGCAGTTCAGCCCGGACAGGGGACGGCCACGAGCAGTACTTC.

This rearrangement joins TRBV19 to TRBJ2-7; 7 bases are a match to TRBD1. J gave up 2 bases and V 3 bases, and 4 bases lay outside the gene matches. CDR1 LNHDA and CDR2 SQIVND come from the germline V gene (reference sequence). CDR3 length: 14 amino acids. This chain's CDR3 is CASSMSGGTYEQYF. The DNA of the CDR3 is TGTGCCAGTAGTATGTCAGGGGGAACCTACGAGCAGTACTTC.

This clone was picked up one time. The chain is built from TRBV7-9 and TRBJ2-2; D remains ambiguous. V was clipped by 5 bases and J by 3 bases, with 13 bases between them. The CDR3 sequence is 15 residues long. Germline CDR1 reads SEHNR; CDR2 reads FQNEAQ (reference sequence). CDR3 nucleotides: TGTGCCAGCAGCCCCTCGGCGGAATACACCGGGGAGCTGTTTTTT. This sequence encodes CASSPSAEYTGELFF.

This clone was detected only a few times. The rearrangement links TRBV3-1 (or the pseudogene TRBV3-2) to TRBJ2-1; the match to TRBD2 covers 7 bases. With V trimmed by 6 bases and J by 5 bases, 13 bases remained unmatched. This CDR3 is built from 16 residues. Germline V gene sequence: CDR1 LGHDT, CDR2 YNNKEL (reference sequence). The CDR3 spells CASRPQIGGFDNEQFF. The CDR3, as DNA: TGTGCCAGCAGGCCCCAAATCGGGGGGTTCGACAATGAGCAGTTCTTC.

This clone was detected only once. The J gene is TRBJ1-3, the V gene TRBV12-3 or TRBV12-4; unclear D gene. This CDR3 contains 12 residues. Trimming took off 3 bases at V and 4 bases at J, with 4 bases between the two ends. The CDR3 sequence is CASSFPGNTIYF. In DNA, the CDR3 is TGTGCCAGCAGTTTCCCGGGAAACACCATATATTTT.